This T cell receptor (beta chain) was sequenced during a study of neurological immune-mediated disorders. Where libraries were unsorted, they were derived from 2 million PBMCs stored at -80 degrees C. Losses at the gene ends were 3 bases for V and 0 bases for J; bases not matched to a gene: 5. CDR3 length: 16 residues. Germline V gene sequence: CDR1 SGHRS, CDR2 YFSETQ. Study observations and caveats: The study found no CDR3 amino acid sequences shared by expanded clones across subjects, suggesting private repertoires in all groups.

At least ten counts were recorded for this clonotype. The antigen remains undetermined. The cDNA was produced through 5'RACE with 10-nucleotide random UMIs. TCRdb independently ran MiXCR on the 5' RACE reads; one entry per CDR3 protein. The sample holds 45,000 to 70,000 distinct CDR3 sequences, less than 5% seen once. V gene TRBV5-1 combines with J gene TRBJ1-4; 7 nucleotides agree with TRBD1. Sequenced input: PBMCs. This TCR derives from a man in his fifties or sixties with multiple sclerosis. The CDR3 spells CASSYSGQPTNEKLFF. The DNA of the CDR3 is TGCGCCAGCAGCTATTCGGGACAGCCAACTAATGAAAAACTGTTTTTT.